What follows describes a single T cell receptor beta chain. This sample was taken from a study of T-cell memory formation after mild COVID-19. Trimming left V 6 bases short and J 4 bases short, with 15 bases between. This CDR3 is built from 14 residues. CDR1 is SGHDT, CDR2 YYEEEE, per germline. TCRdb re-derived calls from the 5' RACE reads in MiXCR, one entry per CDR3 protein. Of about 340,000 distinct CDR3 sequences in the sample, roughly 13% are singletons; the top ten hold around 21%. The material sequenced was PBMCs or a T cell subset sorted from them (not recorded which). This receptor was identified in a man younger than 30 who had mild COVID-19 (a few samples of this study predate the infection). Cell type and time point are not known. The V call is TRBV5-6, the J call TRBJ2-3; either TRBD1 or TRBD2 may supply D (5 bases each). CDR3 residues: CASTPWGSADTQYF. Written as DNA, the CDR3 is TGTGCCAGCACCCCGTGGGGGTCGGCAGATACGCAGTATTTT.